A single sample is the source of the 12 T cell receptor beta chains below, sequenced in a study of blood T cell repertoires in COVID-19 (TCRdb year 2020). The library was built by means of the immunoSEQ multiplex PCR assay. The clones in this table, taken by TCRdb from immuneACCESS, are in-frame only. Not every clone is retained; where verified, under half of the shortfall comes from an unresolved V gene, and the cause of the rest is unknown. A total of over 100,000 clones appear in this sample, about 81% of them only once. The ten largest clonotypes hold approximately 7.9% of the sample. Sequenced material: peripheral blood. These receptors all stem from a man in his 70s with acute or convalescent COVID-19.

This chain connects TRBV2 to TRBJ1-5, with D maybe TRBD1 (6 bases). The germline CDR1 and CDR2 sequences are SNHLY and FYNNEI. This CDR3 contains 14 residues. The germline V and J ends were trimmed by 6 bases and 7 bases, with 16 bases remaining between them. CDR3 bases: TGTGCCAGCAGGGAAAACACAGGGCGACAGCCCCAGCATTTT. Its protein product is CASRENTGRQPQHF.

The rearrangement uses TRBV2 and TRBJ1-5, with 8 bases that match TRBD1. V was pared by 7 bases and J by 4 bases, with 6 bases of the junction left unmatched. CDR1 is SNHLY and CDR2 is FYNNEI in the germline V gene. This CDR3 has 14 residues. CDR3 protein: CASTIGTGNQPQHF. In nucleotides, the CDR3 is TGTGCCAGCACGATTGGGACAGGTAATCAGCCCCAGCATTTT. The complete variable domain, with remaining parts taken from reference TRBV2 and TRBJ1-5, reads EPEVTQTPSHQVTQMGQEVILRCVPISNHLYFYWYRQILGQKVEFLVSFYNNEISEKSEIFDDQFSVERPDGSNFTLKIRSTKLEDSAMYFCASTIGTGNQPQHFGDGTRLSIL.

The chain recombines TRBV5-1 with TRBJ1-5, with D perhaps matching TRBD1 (5 bases). In germline, CDR1 is SGHRS, CDR2 YFSETQ. The CDR3 spans 15 residues. Trimming took 0 bases from V and 0 from J, leaving 7 bases between them. The DNA for the CDR3 is TGCGCCAGCAGCTTGGGGGACTATAGCAATCAGCCCCAGCATTTT. Amino acids: CASSLGDYSNQPQHF.

Only a few counts were recorded for this clone. The V call is TRBV19, the J call TRBJ2-7; tentatively, D is TRBD2 (5 bases). Germline V gene data show CDR1 as LNHDA and CDR2 as SQIVND (reference sequence). The CDR3 is 15 amino acids. The V end lost 1 base, the J end lost 6 bases, and 16 bases lay between the germline ends. CDR3 coding DNA: TGTGCCAGTAGTATAGGGCGGGTCCCGGCGGGCGAGCAGTACTTC. This gives the protein CASSIGRVPAGEQYF.

This rearrangement joins TRBV9 to TRBJ1-4; no clear D. This CDR3 region has 15 residues. The germline CDR1 and CDR2 sequences are SGDLS and YYNGEE. The ends were cut back, 4 bases at V and 0 bases at J, with 10 bases in the middle. The chain's CDR3 is CASSISGATNEKLFF. CDR3 nucleotides: TGTGCCAGCAGCATCAGCGGGGCAACTAATGAAAAACTGTTTTTT.

DNA for the CDR3: TGTGCCAGCAGTGTGGAGGGTAGGAATAATTCACCCCTCCACTTT. Its protein product is CASSVEGRNNSPLHF. This chain joins TRBV2 and TRBJ1-6; D gene unclear. The CDR3 is made up of 15 amino acids. Deletions cut 4 bases from V and 5 bases from J, with 12 bases between. Germline CDR1 SNHLY, CDR2 FYNNEI.

The gene calls are TRBV28 and TRBJ1-1; 10 nucleotides match TRBD1. Germline values: CDR1 MDHEN, CDR2 SYDVKM. The V and J ends lost 4 bases and 7 bases, in that order; junction bases with no gene match: 9. This CDR3 spans 15 amino acids. This CDR3 reads CASSSLRRTGGEAFF. CDR3 DNA: TGTGCCAGCAGTTCCTTAAGAAGGACAGGGGGTGAAGCTTTCTTT.

This clone was detected only once. The J gene is TRBJ2-5, the V gene TRBV5-1; TRBD1 matches 8 bases. CDR3 length: 14 amino acids. CDR1 and CDR2 from the germline V gene are SGHRS and YFSETQ. With V trimmed by 1 base and J by 3 bases, 2 bases remained unmatched. The CDR3 here is CASSLQGAEETQYF. CDR3 bases: TGCGCCAGCAGCTTGCAGGGGGCAGAAGAGACCCAGTACTTC.

The chain links TRBV4-2 to TRBJ2-7; 8 bases agree with TRBD2. The V and J ends lost 0 bases and 0 bases, in that order; junction bases with no gene match: 1. CDR3 length equals 15 residues. Looked up from germline, CDR1 is LGHNA and CDR2 is YNFKEQ. The CDR3 region has the DNA TGTGCCAGCAGCCAAGACAGCGGGAGCTCCTACGAGCAGTACTTC. The encoded protein is CASSQDSGSSYEQYF.

The chain carries TRBV6-5 and TRBJ1-6, with 7 bases that match TRBD1. The junction had 3 bases not matched to a gene; V was cut back by 2 bases and J by 5 bases. The V gene's germline CDR1 is MNHEY and CDR2 SVGAGI. The CDR3 is 15 residues long. The CDR3 coding sequence is TGTGCCAGCAGTTACCAGACAGGGAATAATTCACCCCTCCACTTT. Translation gives CASSYQTGNNSPLHF.

This chain links TRBV5-1 with TRBJ1-6; possible D gene TRBD1, 5 bases. This CDR3 contains 16 residues. The germline V gene encodes CDR1 SGHRS and CDR2 YFSETQ. V shed 2 bases and J shed 8 bases, with 17 bases lying between them. The DNA for the CDR3 is TGCGCCAGCAGCTTTCAGTTAGGGGTCCGTGATTCACCCCTCCACTTT. This translates into CASSFQLGVRDSPLHF. The variable domain in full, with the rest retrieved from reference TRBV5-1 and TRBJ1-6, is KAGVTQTPRYLIKTRGQQVTLSCSPISGHRSVSWYQQTPGQGLQFLFEYFSETQRNKGNFPGRFSGRQFSNSRSEMNVSTLELGDSALYLCASSFQLGVRDSPLHFGNGTRLTVT.

The gene calls are TRBV28 and TRBJ2-4; maybe TRBD1 (6 bases). V shed 6 bases and J shed 1 base, with 22 bases lying between them. This CDR3 has 18 residues. Germline V gene sequence: CDR1 MDHEN, CDR2 SYDVKM. The CDR3 loop reads CASSPPSGRGRAKNIQYF. For the CDR3, the DNA is TGTGCCAGCAGCCCCCCGTCGGGCAGGGGACGCGCCAAAAACATTCAGTACTTC.